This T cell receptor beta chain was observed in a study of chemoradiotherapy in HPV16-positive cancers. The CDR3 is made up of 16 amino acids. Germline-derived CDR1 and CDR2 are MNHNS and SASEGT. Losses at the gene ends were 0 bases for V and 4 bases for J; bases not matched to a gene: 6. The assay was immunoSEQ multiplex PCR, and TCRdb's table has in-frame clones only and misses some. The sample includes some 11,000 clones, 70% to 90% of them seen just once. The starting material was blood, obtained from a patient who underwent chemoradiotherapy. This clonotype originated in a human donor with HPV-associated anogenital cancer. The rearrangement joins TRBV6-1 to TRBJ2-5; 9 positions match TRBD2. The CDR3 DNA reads TGTGCCAGCAGTGAAGCGAGGCGGGGGGGGGCAGAGACCCAGTACTTC. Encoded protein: CASSEARRGGAETQYF.